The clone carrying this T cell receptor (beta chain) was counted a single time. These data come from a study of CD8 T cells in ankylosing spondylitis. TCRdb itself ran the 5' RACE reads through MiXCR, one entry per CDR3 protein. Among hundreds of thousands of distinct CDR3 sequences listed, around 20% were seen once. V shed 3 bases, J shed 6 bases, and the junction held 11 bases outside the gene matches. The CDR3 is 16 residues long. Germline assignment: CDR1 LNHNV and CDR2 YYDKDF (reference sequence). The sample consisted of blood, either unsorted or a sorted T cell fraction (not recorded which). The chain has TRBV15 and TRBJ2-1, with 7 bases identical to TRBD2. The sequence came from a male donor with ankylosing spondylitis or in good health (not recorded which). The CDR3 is CATSSPPGGKGNEQFF. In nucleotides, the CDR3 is TGTGCCACCAGCAGTCCTCCCGGGGGGAAGGGCAATGAGCAGTTCTTC.